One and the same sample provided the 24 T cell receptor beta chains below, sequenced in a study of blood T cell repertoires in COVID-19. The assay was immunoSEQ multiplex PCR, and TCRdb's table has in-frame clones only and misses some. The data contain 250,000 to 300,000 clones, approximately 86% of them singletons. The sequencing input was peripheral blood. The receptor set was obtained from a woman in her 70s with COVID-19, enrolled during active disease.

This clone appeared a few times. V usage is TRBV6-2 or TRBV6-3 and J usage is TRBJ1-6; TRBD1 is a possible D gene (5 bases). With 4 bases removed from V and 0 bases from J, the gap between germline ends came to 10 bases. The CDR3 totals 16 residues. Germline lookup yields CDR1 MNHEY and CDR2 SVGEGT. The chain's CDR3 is CASSWGLSSYNSPLHF. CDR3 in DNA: TGTGCCAGCAGTTGGGGACTGAGCTCCTATAATTCACCCCTCCACTTT.

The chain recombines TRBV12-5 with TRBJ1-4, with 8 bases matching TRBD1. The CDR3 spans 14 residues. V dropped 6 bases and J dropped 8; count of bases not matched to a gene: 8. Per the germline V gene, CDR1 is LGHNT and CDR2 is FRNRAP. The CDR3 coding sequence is TGTGCTAGTGGCTCGGACAGGGATATCGAAAAACTGTTTTTT. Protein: CASGSDRDIEKLFF.

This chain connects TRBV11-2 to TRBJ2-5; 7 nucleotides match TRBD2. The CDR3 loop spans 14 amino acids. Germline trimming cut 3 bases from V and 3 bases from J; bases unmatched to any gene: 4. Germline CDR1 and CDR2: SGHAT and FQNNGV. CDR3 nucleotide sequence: TGTGCCAGCAGCTTTAGGCTAGCGGAAGAGACCCAGTACTTC. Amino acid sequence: CASSFRLAEETQYF.

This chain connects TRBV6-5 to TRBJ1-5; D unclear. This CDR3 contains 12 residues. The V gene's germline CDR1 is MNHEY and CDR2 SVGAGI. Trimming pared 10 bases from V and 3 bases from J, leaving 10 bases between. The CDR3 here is CATSRINQPQHF. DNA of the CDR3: TGTGCCACCTCCCGTATCAATCAGCCCCAGCATTTT.

The CDR3 region is CASSGTDNTEAFF. CDR3 bases: TGCGCCAGCAGTGGGACAGATAACACTGAAGCTTTCTTT. The V call is TRBV10-2, the J call TRBJ1-1; D perhaps matches TRBD1 (6 bases). CDR1 WSHSY and CDR2 SAAADI come from the germline V gene. CDR3 length equals 13 residues. Trimming removed 4 bases at V and 2 bases at J, with 8 bases between.

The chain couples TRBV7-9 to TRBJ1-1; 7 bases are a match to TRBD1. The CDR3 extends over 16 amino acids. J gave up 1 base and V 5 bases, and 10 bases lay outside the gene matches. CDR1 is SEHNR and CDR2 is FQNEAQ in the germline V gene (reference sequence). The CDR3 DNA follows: TGTGCCAGCAGCCGAAGACAGGGTTTGACGAACACTGAAGCTTTCTTT. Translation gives CASSRRQGLTNTEAFF. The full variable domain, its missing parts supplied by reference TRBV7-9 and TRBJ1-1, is DTGVSQNPRHKITKRGQNVTFRCDPISEHNRLYWYRQTLGQGPEFLTYFQNEAQLEKSRLLSDRFSAERPKGSFSTLEIQRTEQGDSAMYLCASSRRQGLTNTEAFFGQGTRLTVV.

CDR3 amino acids: CASSLLRNTIYF. The CDR3 DNA reads TGTGCCAGCAGCCTCCTTAGAAACACCATATATTTT. The chain is built from TRBV12-3 or TRBV12-4 and TRBJ1-3; D unresolved. There are 12 residues in the CDR3. Trimming took 6 bases from V and 5 from J, leaving 8 bases between them.

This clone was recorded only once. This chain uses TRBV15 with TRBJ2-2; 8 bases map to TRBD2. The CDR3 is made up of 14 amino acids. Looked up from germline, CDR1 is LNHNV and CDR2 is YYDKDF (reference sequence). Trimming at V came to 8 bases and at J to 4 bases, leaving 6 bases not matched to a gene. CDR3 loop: CATSRGGTTGELFF. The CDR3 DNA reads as TGTGCCACCTCTCGCGGGGGGACCACCGGGGAGCTGTTTTTT.

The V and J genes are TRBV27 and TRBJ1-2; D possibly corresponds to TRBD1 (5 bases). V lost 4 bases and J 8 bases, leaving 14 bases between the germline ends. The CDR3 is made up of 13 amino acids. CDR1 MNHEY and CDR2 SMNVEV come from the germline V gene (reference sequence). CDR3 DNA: TGTGCCAGCAGTTCTTCAGGGTTTTTAGGCTACACCTTC. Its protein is CASSSSGFLGYTF.

CDR3 loop: CASSRPGTSGGPPPLTDTQYF. The CDR3 region has the DNA TGTGCCAGCAGTCGCCCGGGGACTAGCGGGGGGCCACCCCCCCTCACAGATACGCAGTATTTT. The chain combines TRBV2 with TRBJ2-3; 15 bases match TRBD2. This CDR3 has 21 residues. Germline CDR1 reads SNHLY; CDR2 reads FYNNEI. After removal of 5 bases from V and 2 bases from J, the junction contained 17 bases not matched to a gene.

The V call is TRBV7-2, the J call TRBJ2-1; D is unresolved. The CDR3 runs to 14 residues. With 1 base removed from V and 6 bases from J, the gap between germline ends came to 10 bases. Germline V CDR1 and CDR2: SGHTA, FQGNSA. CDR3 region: CASSLGNGPNEQFF. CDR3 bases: TGTGCCAGCAGCTTAGGTAACGGTCCCAATGAGCAGTTCTTC.

In DNA form, the CDR3 reads TGTGCCAGCAGCAAAACAGAGGGGGACAATCAGCCCCAGCATTTT. This sequence encodes CASSKTEGDNQPQHF. The chain recombines TRBV21-1 with TRBJ1-5; the table's D call TRBD1 went unverified against the DNA. TRBV21-1 is listed as a pseudogene. This CDR3 contains 15 residues.

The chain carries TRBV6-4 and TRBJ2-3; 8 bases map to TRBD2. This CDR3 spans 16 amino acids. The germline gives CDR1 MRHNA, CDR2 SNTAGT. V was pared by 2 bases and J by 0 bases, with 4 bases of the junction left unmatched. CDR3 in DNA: TGTGCCAGCAGTGACAGGCCGGGGGGGAGCACAGATACGCAGTATTTT. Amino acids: CASSDRPGGSTDTQYF.

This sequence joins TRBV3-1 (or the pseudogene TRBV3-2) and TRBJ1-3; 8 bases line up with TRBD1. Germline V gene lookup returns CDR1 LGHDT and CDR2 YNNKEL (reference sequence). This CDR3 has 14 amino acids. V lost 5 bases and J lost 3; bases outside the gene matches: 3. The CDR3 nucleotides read TGTGCCAGCAGCAGCGACAGGGGTGGAAACACCATATATTTT. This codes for CASSSDRGGNTIYF.

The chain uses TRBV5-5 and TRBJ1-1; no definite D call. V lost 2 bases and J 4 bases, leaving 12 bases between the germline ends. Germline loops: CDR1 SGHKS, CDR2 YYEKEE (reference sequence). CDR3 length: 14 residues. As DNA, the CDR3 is TGTGCCAGCAGCTTCATTGACTTGGGCACTGAAGCTTTCTTT. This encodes CASSFIDLGTEAFF.

The chain's CDR3 is CASSLGASGYGYTF. The CDR3 DNA is TGCGCCAGCAGCTTGGGAGCCTCGGGCTATGGCTACACCTTC. The chain recombines TRBV5-1 with TRBJ1-2; D gene uncertain. This CDR3 comprises 14 residues. Germline CDR1 SGHRS, CDR2 YFSETQ. The V end lost 0 bases, the J end lost 4 bases, and 10 bases lay between the germline ends.

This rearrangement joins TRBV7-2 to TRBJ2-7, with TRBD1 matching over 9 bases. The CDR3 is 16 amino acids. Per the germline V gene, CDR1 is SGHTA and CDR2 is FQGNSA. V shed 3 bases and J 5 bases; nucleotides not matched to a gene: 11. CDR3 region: CASSFITGQGPHEQYF. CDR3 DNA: TGTGCCAGCAGCTTTATTACGGGACAGGGACCCCACGAGCAGTACTTC.

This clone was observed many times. CDR3 protein: CASSVDGEEGQPQHF. CDR3 coding DNA: TGTGCCAGCAGCGTAGACGGGGAGGAGGGTCAGCCCCAGCATTTT. The chain uses TRBV9 and TRBJ1-5; D is ambiguous. V lost 0 bases to trimming and J lost 6 bases, with 13 bases between them. CDR1 is SGDLS and CDR2 is YYNGEE in the germline V gene. The CDR3 loop spans 15 amino acids.

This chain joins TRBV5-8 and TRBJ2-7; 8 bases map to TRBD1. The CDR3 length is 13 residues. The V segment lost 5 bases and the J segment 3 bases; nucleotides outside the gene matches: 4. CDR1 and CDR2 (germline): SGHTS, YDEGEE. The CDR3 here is CASRSGQGYEQYF. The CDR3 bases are TGTGCCAGCAGAAGCGGACAGGGCTACGAGCAGTACTTC.

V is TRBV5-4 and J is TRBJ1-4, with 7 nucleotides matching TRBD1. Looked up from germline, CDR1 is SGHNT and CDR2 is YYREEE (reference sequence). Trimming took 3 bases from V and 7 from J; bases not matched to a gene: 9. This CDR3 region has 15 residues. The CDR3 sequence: CASSSGQERSEKLFF. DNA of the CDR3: TGTGCCAGCAGCTCAGGACAGGAGCGAAGTGAAAAACTGTTTTTT.

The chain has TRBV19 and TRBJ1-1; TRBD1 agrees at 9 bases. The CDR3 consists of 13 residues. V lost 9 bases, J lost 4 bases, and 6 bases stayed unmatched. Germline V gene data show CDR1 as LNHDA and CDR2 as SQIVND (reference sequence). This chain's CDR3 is CASGWTGATEAFF. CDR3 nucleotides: TGTGCCAGCGGGTGGACAGGGGCCACTGAAGCTTTCTTT. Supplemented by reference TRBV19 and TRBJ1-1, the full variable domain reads DGGITQSPKYLFRKEGQNVTLSCEQNLNHDAMYWYRQDPGQGLRLIYYSQIVNDFQKGDIAEGYSVSREKKESFPLTVTSAQKNPTAFYLCASGWTGATEAFFGQGTRLTVV.

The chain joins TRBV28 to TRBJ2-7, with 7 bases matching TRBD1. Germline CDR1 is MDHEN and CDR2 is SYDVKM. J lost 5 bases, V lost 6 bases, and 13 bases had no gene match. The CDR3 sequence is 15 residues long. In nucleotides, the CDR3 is TGTGCCAGCAGATCTCCGACAGGGAGTCAAAACGAGCAGTACTTC. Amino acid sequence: CASRSPTGSQNEQYF.

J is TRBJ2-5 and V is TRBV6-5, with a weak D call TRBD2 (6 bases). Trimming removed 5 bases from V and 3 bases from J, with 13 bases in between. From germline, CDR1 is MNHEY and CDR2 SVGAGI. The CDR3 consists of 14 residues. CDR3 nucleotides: TGTGCCAGCAGTCGTGCGGGATTTAAAGAGACCCAGTACTTC. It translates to CASSRAGFKETQYF.

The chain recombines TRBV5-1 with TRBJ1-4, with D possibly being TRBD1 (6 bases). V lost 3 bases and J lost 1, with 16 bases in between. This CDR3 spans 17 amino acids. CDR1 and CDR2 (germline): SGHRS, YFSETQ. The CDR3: CASSSGTLWRTNEKLFF. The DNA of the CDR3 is TGCGCCAGCAGCTCTGGGACACTATGGCGAACTAATGAAAAACTGTTTTTT.